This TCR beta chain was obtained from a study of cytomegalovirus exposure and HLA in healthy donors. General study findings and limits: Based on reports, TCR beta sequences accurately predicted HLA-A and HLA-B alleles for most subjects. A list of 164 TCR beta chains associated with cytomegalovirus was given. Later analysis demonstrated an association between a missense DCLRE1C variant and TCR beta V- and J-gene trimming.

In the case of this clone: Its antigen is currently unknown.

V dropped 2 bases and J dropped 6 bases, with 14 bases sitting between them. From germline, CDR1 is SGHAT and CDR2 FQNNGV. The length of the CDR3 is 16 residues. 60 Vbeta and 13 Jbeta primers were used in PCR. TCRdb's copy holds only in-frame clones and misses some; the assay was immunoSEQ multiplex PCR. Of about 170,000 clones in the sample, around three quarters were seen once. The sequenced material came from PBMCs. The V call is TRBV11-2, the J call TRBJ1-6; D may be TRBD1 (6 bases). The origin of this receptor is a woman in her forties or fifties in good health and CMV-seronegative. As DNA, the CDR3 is TGTGCCAGCAGCTTATCCATCGACAGGATTAATTCACCCCTCCACTTT. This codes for CASSLSIDRINSPLHF.